The 20 T cell receptor beta chains below were found in one sample sequenced in a study of cytomegalovirus exposure and HLA in healthy donors. The PCR employed 60 Vbeta primers together with 13 Jbeta primers. Sequencing was performed with immunoSEQ multiplex PCR; in TCRdb, only in-frame clones are kept and a portion is missing. This table holds more than 200,000 clones, 60% to 80% found once. The sequenced sample consisted of PBMCs. The receptors stem from a young man in good health and CMV-seronegative.

The chain recombines TRBV25-1 with TRBJ2-1; 8 nucleotides line up with TRBD2. After removal of 4 bases from V and 4 bases from J, the junction contained 3 bases not matched to a gene. Germline V gene data show CDR1 as MGHDK and CDR2 as SYGVNS. This CDR3 comprises 14 residues. The CDR3 region is CASSVSGGYNEQFF. Written as DNA, the CDR3 is TGTGCCAGCAGTGTGTCGGGGGGGTACAATGAGCAGTTCTTC.

The chain joins TRBV9 to TRBJ1-1, with D hard to call. The V gene lost 4 bases and the J gene lost 6 bases, with 19 bases spanning the gap. This CDR3 comprises 15 residues. Germline-derived CDR1 and CDR2 are SGDLS and YYNGEE. CDR3 DNA: TGTGCCAGCAGCCCCCGAGGCCAGTTTTCCGCTGAAGCTTTCTTT. Protein sequence: CASSPRGQFSAEAFF.

The chain links TRBV6-1 to TRBJ1-2, with TRBD1 as a possible D gene (5 bases). CDR3 length equals 14 residues. V was pared by 0 bases and J by 8 bases, with 13 bases between. The germline CDR1 and CDR2 sequences are MNHNS and SASEGT. As DNA, the CDR3 is TGTGCCAGCAGTGAAGCCCAGGACATTCGGGGCTACACCTTC. This codes for CASSEAQDIRGYTF.

V and J are TRBV9 and TRBJ2-7; TRBD1 matches at 9 bases. The CDR3 length is 15 residues. With 2 bases clipped from V and 3 bases from J, the junction kept 6 bases outside the gene matches. CDR1 is SGDLS, CDR2 YYNGEE, per germline. The CDR3 loop is CASSVGGQGLYEQYF. In DNA form, the CDR3 reads TGTGCCAGCAGCGTTGGGGGACAGGGCCTCTACGAGCAGTACTTC.

This chain connects TRBV7-9 to TRBJ2-7; D might be TRBD1 (7 bases). The CDR3 runs 14 residues. Germline V gene lookup returns CDR1 SEHNR and CDR2 FQNEAQ (reference sequence). V was clipped by 0 bases and J by 3 bases, with 9 bases between them. This CDR3 is CASSLARDSYEQYF. In DNA, the CDR3 is TGTGCCAGCAGCTTAGCGCGGGACAGCTACGAGCAGTACTTC.

The V gene is TRBV4-3, the J gene TRBJ1-2; a possible D gene is TRBD1 (6 bases). The CDR3 loop spans 15 amino acids. The germline gives CDR1 LGHNA, CDR2 YSLEER. Between the trimmed V and J ends, which lost 0 bases and 8 bases, there was a span of 16 bases. CDR3 protein: CASSQDLPGENGYTF. DNA of the CDR3: TGCGCCAGCAGCCAAGATTTGCCAGGGGAAAACGGCTACACCTTC.

The gene calls are TRBV5-1 and TRBJ2-7, with D perhaps TRBD1 (6 bases). V was shortened by 4 bases and J by 4 bases, with 9 bases between the two germline ends. This CDR3 is 12 amino acids long. Germline lookup yields CDR1 SGHRS and CDR2 YFSETQ. The CDR3 is CASSATGYEQYF. CDR3 DNA: TGCGCCAGCAGCGCCACAGGGTACGAGCAGTACTTC.

The chain has TRBV29-1 and TRBJ2-4, with a weak D call TRBD2 (5 bases). Germline lookup yields CDR1 SQVTM and CDR2 ANQGSEA. The V and J ends lost 0 bases and 1 base respectively, with 13 bases between them. This CDR3 region has 16 residues. CDR3 loop: CSVEERRREAKNIQYF. CDR3 bases: TGCAGCGTTGAAGAGAGGCGAAGGGAGGCCAAAAACATTCAGTACTTC.

The chain employs TRBV7-2 and TRBJ2-3; D gene ambiguous. The CDR3 extends over 13 amino acids. Trimming pared 5 bases from V and 1 base from J, leaving 7 bases between. The V gene's germline CDR1 is SGHTA and CDR2 FQGNSA. In nucleotides, the CDR3 is TGTGCCAGCAGCGTGAGTCGCACAGATACGCAGTATTTT. Protein: CASSVSRTDTQYF.

The chain has TRBV11-3 and TRBJ2-1; TRBD2 is a possible D gene (7 bases). Germline V gives CDR1 SGHNT, CDR2 YENEEA. The length of the CDR3 is 12 residues. V dropped 5 bases and J dropped 8 bases, with 10 bases sitting between them. CDR3 nucleotide sequence: TGTGCCAGCAGCCGAGGGGGGGATGAGCAGTTCTTC. It specifies CASSRGGDEQFF.

V is TRBV6-5 and J is TRBJ2-1, with a tentative D call TRBD2 (6 bases). Germline CDR1 and CDR2: MNHEY and SVGAGI. Trimming left V 6 bases short and J 4 bases short, with 10 bases between. CDR3 size: 13 residues. The CDR3 region has the DNA TGTGCCAGCAGACCTGGGGGGTACAATGAGCAGTTCTTC. This gives the protein CASRPGGYNEQFF.

This chain links TRBV7-9 with TRBJ2-5; D gene ambiguous. The CDR3 covers 16 residues. V was shortened by 3 bases and J by 0 bases, with 14 bases between the two germline ends. Per germline, CDR1 SEHNR and CDR2 FQNEAQ (reference sequence). CDR3 protein: CASSFITVDYQETQYF. The DNA of the CDR3 is TGTGCCAGCAGCTTTATTACAGTAGATTACCAAGAGACCCAGTACTTC.

The V and J genes are TRBV28 and TRBJ1-5, with 7 bases matching TRBD1. The V gene end was trimmed by 5 bases and the J gene end by 1 base; junction bases not matched to a gene: 8. This CDR3 has 16 residues. The germline CDR1 and CDR2 sequences are MDHEN and SYDVKM. The CDR3 sequence is CASSQTGSGSNQPQHF. CDR3 DNA: TGTGCCAGCAGTCAGACAGGGTCTGGAAGCAATCAGCCCCAGCATTTT.

The chain uses TRBV2 and TRBJ2-7, with TRBD2 identical over 9 bases. The CDR3 has 15 amino acids. The V and J ends lost 3 bases and 2 bases, in that order; junction bases with no gene match: 5. From germline, CDR1 is SNHLY and CDR2 FYNNEI. CDR3 nucleotide sequence: TGTGCCAGCAGTGAGTCGGTAGCGGGGGCCTACGAGCAGTACTTC. Protein: CASSESVAGAYEQYF.

J is TRBJ1-1 and V is TRBV7-2, with D unresolved. The CDR3 runs to 14 residues. V was pared by 5 bases and J by 1 base, with 11 bases between. Germline loops: CDR1 SGHTA, CDR2 FQGNSA. CDR3 coding DNA: TGTGCCAGCAGCACCCAAACAACGAACACTGAAGCTTTCTTT. This codes for CASSTQTTNTEAFF.

This chain uses TRBV5-6 with TRBJ2-3; 10 positions match TRBD2. Losses at the gene ends were 2 bases for V and 0 bases for J; bases not matched to a gene: 0. CDR3 size: 15 residues. CDR1 SGHDT and CDR2 YYEEEE come from the germline V gene. For the CDR3, the DNA is TGTGCCAGCAGCTTAGCGGGAGGGAGCACAGATACGCAGTATTTT. Its translation: CASSLAGGSTDTQYF.

This chain links TRBV28 with TRBJ2-1, with 7 bases aligning to TRBD2. V shed 4 bases and J 2 bases; nucleotides not matched to a gene: 5. The CDR3 has 15 amino acids. Germline lookup yields CDR1 MDHEN and CDR2 SYDVKM. The DNA of the CDR3 is TGTGCCAGCAGTTCGCGGGGGAAGCCCTACAATGAGCAGTTCTTC. This encodes CASSSRGKPYNEQFF.

The chain has TRBV5-1 and TRBJ2-1, with D tentatively TRBD2 (6 bases). The CDR3 spans 16 residues. CDR1 SGHRS and CDR2 YFSETQ come from the germline V gene. The germline V and J ends were trimmed by 3 bases and 5 bases, with 18 bases remaining between them. The CDR3 nucleotides are TGCGCCAGCAGCTCGCACGGAGCGGGTAGTGACAATGAGCAGTTCTTC. Its translation is CASSSHGAGSDNEQFF.

This clone has just one count. This chain joins TRBV30 and TRBJ1-1, with a weak D call TRBD1 (6 bases). The germline V gene encodes CDR1 GTSNPN and CDR2 SVGIG (reference sequence). Trimming took off 2 bases at V and 9 bases at J, with 19 bases between the two ends. The CDR3 length is 14 residues. DNA for the CDR3: TGTGCCTGGAGTCCCAGGGGCGCAAGGTTTCAAGCTTTCTTT. Its protein is CAWSPRGARFQAFF.

On this clone itself: Other nucleotide sequences from this sample produce the same CDR3. V and J are TRBV7-2 and TRBJ2-7; TRBD2 matches 13 bases. Germline CDR1 and CDR2: SGHTA and FQGNSA. There are 16 residues in the CDR3. The J segment lost 2 bases and the V segment lost 1 base, leaving 2 bases of the junction unmatched. CDR3 residues: CASSLGGLAGTYEQYF. The CDR3 region has the DNA TGTGCCAGCAGCTTAGGGGGACTAGCGGGAACCTACGAGCAGTACTTC. The entire variable domain, with the rest obtained from reference TRBV7-2 and TRBJ2-7, is as follows: GAGVSQSPSNKVTEKGKDVELRCDPISGHTALYWYRQSLGQGLEFLIYFQGNSAPDKSGLPSDRFSAERTGGSVSTLTIQRTQQEDSAVYLCASSLGGLAGTYEQYFGPGTRLTVT.